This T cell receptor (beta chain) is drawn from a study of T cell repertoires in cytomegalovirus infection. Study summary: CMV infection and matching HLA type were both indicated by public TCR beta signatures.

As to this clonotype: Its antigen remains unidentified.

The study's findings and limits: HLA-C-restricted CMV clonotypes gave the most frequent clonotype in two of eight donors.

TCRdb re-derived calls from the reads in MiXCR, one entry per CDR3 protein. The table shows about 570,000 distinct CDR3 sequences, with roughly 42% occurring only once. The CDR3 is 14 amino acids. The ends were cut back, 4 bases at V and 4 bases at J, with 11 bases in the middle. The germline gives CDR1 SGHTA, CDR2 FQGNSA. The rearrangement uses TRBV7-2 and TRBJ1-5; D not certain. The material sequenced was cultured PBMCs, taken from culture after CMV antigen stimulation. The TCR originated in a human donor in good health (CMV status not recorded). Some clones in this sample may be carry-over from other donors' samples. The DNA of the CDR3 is TGTGCCAGCAGCTCCCAGTGGGGAAATCAGCCCCAGCATTTT. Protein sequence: CASSSQWGNQPQHF.